This T cell receptor beta chain was profiled in a study of cytomegalovirus exposure and HLA in healthy donors. Overall study results and limits: Being productive about 87% or about 30% of the time was typical of most TCR beta V segments in an earlier analysis. What TCR beta sequences reportedly achieved was accurate prediction of HLA-A and HLA-B alleles in most subjects.

As for the donors, each was a healthy bone marrow donor. Primers for the PCR totalled 60 Vbeta and 13 Jbeta. The table came from immunoSEQ multiplex PCR; TCRdb's copy has only in-frame clones and leaves some out. The data show 150,000 to 180,000 clones, roughly three quarters seen once. This clone was seen only a few times. Antigen unknown. The TCR originated in a man aged 25 to 40 in good health and CMV-seropositive. The source material was PBMCs.

The CDR3, as DNA: TGTGCCAGCAGCCCGAGGACTAGCGATTACTACGAGCAGTACTTC. This encodes CASSPRTSDYYEQYF. V gene TRBV7-2 combines with J gene TRBJ2-7; the match to TRBD2 covers 9 bases. V shed 5 bases, J shed 3 bases, and the junction held 8 bases outside the gene matches. Germline CDR1 is SGHTA and CDR2 is FQGNSA. CDR3 length: 15 amino acids.